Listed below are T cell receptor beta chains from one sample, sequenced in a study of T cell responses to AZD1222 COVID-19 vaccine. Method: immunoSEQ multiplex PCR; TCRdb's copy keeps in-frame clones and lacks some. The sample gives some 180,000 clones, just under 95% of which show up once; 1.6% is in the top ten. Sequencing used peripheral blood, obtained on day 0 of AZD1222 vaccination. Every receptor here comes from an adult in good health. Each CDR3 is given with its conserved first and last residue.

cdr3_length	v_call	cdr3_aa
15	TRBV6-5	CASSYIGTGGTEAFF
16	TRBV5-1	CASSTVIYGGRETQYF
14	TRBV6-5	CASLRTARTDTQYF
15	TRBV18	CASSPRSGPGTEAFF
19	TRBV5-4	CASSPTGGLQGARAYGYTF
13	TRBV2	CASNFERDYEQYF
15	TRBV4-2	CASSHHSGRAREQYF
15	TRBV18	CASSPPVGTDNEQFF
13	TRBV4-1	CASRDHMQETQYF
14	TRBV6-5	CASRSGGSYNEQFF
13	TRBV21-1	CASSKDLSYEQYF
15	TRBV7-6	CASSQQGTYTDTQYF
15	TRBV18	CASSPAGTGDTEAFF
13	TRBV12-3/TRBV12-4	CASSWTSGNEQFF
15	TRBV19	CASSPPGTGNHEQFF
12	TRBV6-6	CASRSDRNTIYF
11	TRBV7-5	CARSLGYGYTF
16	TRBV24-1	CATSGKSTSSYNEQFF
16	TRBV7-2	CASSPTVRGMKGGYTF
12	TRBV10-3	CAISESSYGYTF
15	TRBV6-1	CASSEDPGWVYEQYF
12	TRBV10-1	CASSDRPYGYTF
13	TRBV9	CASSVTGNSPLHF
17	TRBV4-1	CASSQVLQSPRNSPLHF
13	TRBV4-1	CASSQDQGFQQYF
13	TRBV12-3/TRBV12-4	CASRQVGIYGYTF
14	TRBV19	CASTPVGSGNTIYF
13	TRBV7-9	CASIGRPNEKLFF
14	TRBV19	CASSSQTTNTEAFF
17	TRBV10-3	CAISELPSGGTQETQYF
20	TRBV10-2	CASSEFGVAEPSGGTDTQYF
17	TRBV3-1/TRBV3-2	CASSPSQLAGARNEQFF
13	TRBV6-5	CASQTEENTEAFF
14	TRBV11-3	CASSLSGPGQTQYF
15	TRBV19	CASSRGGSSYNEQFF
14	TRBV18	CASSPPTSSYEQYF
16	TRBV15	CATSYWTSGSSYEQYF
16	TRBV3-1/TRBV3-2	CASSPHSGSVTGELFF
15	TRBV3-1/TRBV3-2	CASSQGRRPNTEAFF
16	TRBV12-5	CASGLRSAGPGAEAFF
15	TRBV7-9	CASSLTGTGLDGYTF
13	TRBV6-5	CASRRYEGDEQYF
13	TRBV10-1	CASRGDTSYEQYF
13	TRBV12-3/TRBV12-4	CASSLSPNYGYTF
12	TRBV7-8	CASSRQSYEQYF